The clone carrying this TCR beta chain has only a few counts. The CDR3 is 15 residues long. Germline CDR1 is LGHNA and CDR2 is YSLEER. The V gene lost 0 bases and the J gene lost 5 bases, with 14 bases spanning the gap. Individual cDNA molecules were tagged with unique molecular identifiers, the study reported. MiXCR, run by TCRdb on the 5' RACE reads, gives a single entry per CDR3 protein. The sample has some 98,000 distinct CDR3 sequences; approximately 15% are singletons. This sample was taken from a study of early T cells in non-severe SARS-CoV-2 infection. Study overall: Sequencing was performed on bulk RNA from unsorted whole blood, leaving chains unpaired.

The TCR was taken from an adult who was a healthcare worker with PCR-confirmed SARS-CoV-2 infection or an uninfected control (not recorded which). The V gene is TRBV4-3, the J gene TRBJ2-7; D might be TRBD1 (6 bases). The specimen was whole blood. This CDR3 reads CASSQDIAGVDEQYF. The DNA of the CDR3 is TGCGCCAGCAGCCAAGACATCGCAGGGGTGGACGAGCAGTACTTC.